A single sample gave rise to the 22 T cell receptor beta chains below, sequenced in a study of blood T cell repertoires in COVID-19 (dated by TCRdb to the early 2020s). The library was obtained by the immunoSEQ multiplex PCR assay. The clones in this table, taken by TCRdb from immuneACCESS, are in-frame only. Not every clone is retained; where verified, under half of the shortfall comes from an unresolved V gene, and the cause of the rest is unknown. The sample records fewer than 70,000 clones, approximately 90% of which are singletons. 2.7% of the sample lies in the top ten. Specimen: peripheral blood. The source of these receptors is a man aged 45 to 65 with acute or convalescent COVID-19.

The CDR3 nucleotides read TGTGCCAGCAGCTATCAAAAACAGGGCGAGGAGCAGTACTTC. Translation gives CASSYQKQGEEQYF. V and J are TRBV7-9 and TRBJ2-7; TRBD1 might be the D (6 bases). The CDR3 has 14 residues. Germline V gene sequence: CDR1 SEHNR, CDR2 FQNEAQ (reference sequence). Deletions cut 4 bases from V and 7 bases from J, with 17 bases between.

The J gene is TRBJ1-3, the V gene TRBV11-2; no reliable D call. Germline V CDR1 and CDR2: SGHAT, FQNNGV. Between the trimmed V and J ends, which lost 6 bases and 0 bases, there was a span of 6 bases. CDR3 length: 13 residues. The CDR3 protein is CASSHSSGNTIYF. As DNA, the CDR3 is TGTGCCAGCAGTCACTCCTCTGGAAACACCATATATTTT.

This chain connects TRBV6-4 to TRBJ2-1, with TRBD2 identical over 13 bases. Trimming removed 6 bases from V and 15 bases from J; junction bases left unmatched: 8. Per the germline V gene, CDR1 is MRHNA and CDR2 is SNTAGT. The CDR3 covers 13 residues. CDR3 sequence reads: CASRPETSGRVFF. Here the CDR3 DNA reads TGTGCCAGCAGACCAGAAACTAGCGGGAGGGTGTTCTTC.

The chain employs TRBV28 and TRBJ1-2, with a tentative D call TRBD1 (6 bases). Germline lookup yields CDR1 MDHEN and CDR2 SYDVKM. This CDR3 has 14 amino acids. Between the trimmed V and J ends, which lost 6 bases and 3 bases, there was a span of 14 bases. The CDR3 coding sequence is TGTGCCAGCAGGGGGGCGGACGGAGACTATGGCTACACCTTC. Translated, it gives CASRGADGDYGYTF.

V is TRBV11-2 and J is TRBJ2-1; D is unresolved. Germline assignment: CDR1 SGHAT and CDR2 FQNNGV. Trimming took 1 base from V and 4 from J, leaving 11 bases between them. This CDR3 spans 15 amino acids. This CDR3 reads CASSLVYRPYNEQFF. The CDR3 DNA sequence: TGTGCCAGCAGCTTAGTCTACCGCCCGTACAATGAGCAGTTCTTC.

This chain uses TRBV2 with TRBJ1-2; D possibly corresponds to TRBD1 (5 bases). V was cut by 2 bases and J by 6 bases, with 19 bases left in between. Germline V gene data show CDR1 as SNHLY and CDR2 as FYNNEI. This CDR3 spans 16 amino acids. The CDR3 sequence is CASSEMIPGQGHGYTF. The CDR3 nucleotides read TGTGCCAGCAGTGAAATGATTCCTGGGCAGGGCCATGGCTACACCTTC.

V is TRBV5-5 and J is TRBJ1-5; TRBD1 might be the D (6 bases). CDR1 is SGHKS, CDR2 YYEKEE, per germline (reference sequence). This CDR3 is built from 15 residues. Between the trimmed V and J ends, which lost 3 bases and 0 bases, there was a span of 10 bases. The CDR3 DNA sequence: TGTGCCAGCAGCTCCCAGGGGCATAGCAATCAGCCCCAGCATTTT. Its protein is CASSSQGHSNQPQHF.

The chain has TRBV10-3 and TRBJ2-3, with TRBD2 identical over 9 bases. Germline CDR1 reads ENHRY; CDR2 reads SYGVKD. The CDR3 length is 15 residues. The junction had 5 bases not matched to a gene; V was cut back by 4 bases and J by 3 bases. The DNA for the CDR3 is TGTGCCATCAGTGGGCGGGAGGGCAGTACAGATACGCAGTATTTT. It encodes CAISGREGSTDTQYF.

V is TRBV6-2 or TRBV6-3 and J is TRBJ1-1; D is perhaps TRBD1 (6 bases). V lost 5 bases to trimming and J lost 0 bases, with 19 bases between them. Germline CDR1 is MNHEY and CDR2 is SVGEGT. CDR3 length: 17 amino acids. The chain's CDR3 is CASSQSRDTTMNTEAFF. The CDR3 coding sequence is TGTGCCAGCAGTCAGTCCCGGGACACTACCATGAACACTGAAGCTTTCTTT.

The genes are TRBV2 and TRBJ1-1, with D uncertain. This CDR3 contains 14 residues. Deletions cut 5 bases from V and 5 bases from J, with 15 bases between. CDR1 is SNHLY and CDR2 is FYNNEI in the germline V gene. Here the CDR3 DNA reads TGTGCCAGCAGTTTCCTCATCGGAGAAACTGAAGCTTTCTTT. It translates to CASSFLIGETEAFF. The full variable domain, completed using reference TRBV2 and TRBJ1-1, is EPEVTQTPSHQVTQMGQEVILRCVPISNHLYFYWYRQILGQKVEFLVSFYNNEISEKSEIFDDQFSVERPDGSNFTLKIRSTKLEDSAMYFCASSFLIGETEAFFGQGTRLTVV.

The gene calls are TRBV6-6 and TRBJ2-7; the D gene is possibly TRBD1 (5 bases). The CDR3 length is 13 residues. CDR1 MNHNY and CDR2 SVGAGI come from the germline V gene (reference sequence). V was trimmed by 6 bases and J by 0 bases, leaving 9 bases between them. The CDR3 loop reads CASSRVGSYEQYV. The CDR3 coding sequence is TGTGCCAGCAGCAGGGTAGGCTCCTACGAGCAGTACGTC.

This sequence joins TRBV5-1 and TRBJ2-1; TRBD1 matches 7 bases. Per germline, CDR1 SGHRS and CDR2 YFSETQ. The CDR3 covers 15 residues. J lost 6 bases, V lost 0 bases, and 6 bases had no gene match. The CDR3 sequence is CASSLVQGRTNEQFF. The CDR3 nucleotides are TGCGCCAGCAGCTTGGTACAGGGGCGAACCAATGAGCAGTTCTTC.

The rearrangement uses TRBV15 and TRBJ1-5; no clear D. This CDR3 spans 16 amino acids. The V end lost 0 bases, the J end lost 1 base, and 10 bases lay between the germline ends. Germline V gene sequence: CDR1 LNHNV, CDR2 YYDKDF (reference sequence). Here the CDR3 DNA reads TGTGCCACCAGCAGAGACATGGGCCCAAGCAATCAGCCCCAGCATTTT. Translation gives CATSRDMGPSNQPQHF.

J is TRBJ1-5 and V is TRBV24-1; unclear D gene. This CDR3 has 15 residues. Germline V gene lookup returns CDR1 KGHDR and CDR2 SFDVKD. V dropped 4 bases and J dropped 3 bases, with 12 bases sitting between them. CDR3 sequence (DNA): TGTGCCACCAGTGAAGGTCCAGACAACAATCAGCCCCAGCATTTT. Encoded protein: CATSEGPDNNQPQHF.

This clone has a single count. The chain has TRBV7-9 and TRBJ1-4; D gene uncertain. The CDR3 consists of 12 residues. From germline, CDR1 is SEHNR and CDR2 FQNEAQ (reference sequence). V was shortened by 5 bases and J by 5 bases, with 6 bases between the two germline ends. DNA of the CDR3: TGTGCCAGCAGCGCCGAGAATGAAAAACTGTTTTTT. Amino acid sequence: CASSAENEKLFF. Complete variable domain (other parts from reference TRBV7-9 and TRBJ1-4): DTGVSQNPRHKITKRGQNVTFRCDPISEHNRLYWYRQTLGQGPEFLTYFQNEAQLEKSRLLSDRFSAERPKGSFSTLEIQRTEQGDSAMYLCASSAENEKLFFGSGTQLSVL.

The chain joins TRBV5-6 to TRBJ1-6; 9 nucleotides align to TRBD1. Germline V gene lookup returns CDR1 SGHDT and CDR2 YYEEEE. V lost 0 bases and J lost 10; bases outside the gene matches: 5. The CDR3 covers 15 residues. For the CDR3, the DNA is TGTGCCAGCAGCTTGGGGGACAGGGTGATCTCACCCCTCCACTTT. Translation: CASSLGDRVISPLHF. The variable domain in full, with the rest retrieved from reference TRBV5-6 and TRBJ1-6, is DAGVTQSPTHLIKTRGQQVTLRCSPKSGHDTVSWYQQALGQGPQFIFQYYEEEERQRGNFPDRFSGHQFPNYSSELNVNALLLGDSALYLCASSLGDRVISPLHFGNGTRLTVT.

The chain joins TRBV3-1 (or the pseudogene TRBV3-2) to TRBJ1-5, with D hard to call. Germline V CDR1 and CDR2: LGHDT, YNNKEL (reference sequence). With 5 bases removed from V and 6 bases from J, the gap between germline ends came to 8 bases. The CDR3 extends over 12 amino acids. DNA for the CDR3: TGTGCCAGCAGCTACTCAGGTCAGCCCCAGCATTTT. This translates into CASSYSGQPQHF.

The V and J genes are TRBV25-1 and TRBJ2-3, with 8 positions matching TRBD2. The CDR3 covers 15 residues. Germline CDR1 and CDR2: MGHDK and SYGVNS. V shed 1 base, J shed 6 bases, and the junction held 6 bases outside the gene matches. The CDR3 here is CASSESGLGLDTQYF. DNA of the CDR3: TGTGCCAGCAGTGAATCGGGACTAGGGTTGGATACGCAGTATTTT.

V gene TRBV28 combines with J gene TRBJ2-5, with a weak D call TRBD1 (6 bases). The germline V gene encodes CDR1 MDHEN and CDR2 SYDVKM. This CDR3 is built from 15 residues. Trimming stripped 4 bases from V and 4 bases from J, with 16 bases between. Written as DNA, the CDR3 is TGTGCCAGCAGTTACCGACAGGTAGGAGGAGAGACCCAGTACTTC. Translating it yields CASSYRQVGGETQYF.

The chain combines TRBV19 with TRBJ2-7, with 10 bases matching TRBD2. Losses at the gene ends were 5 bases for V and 3 bases for J; bases not matched to a gene: 7. Germline V gene sequence: CDR1 LNHDA, CDR2 SQIVND (reference sequence). This CDR3 is 15 amino acids long. The CDR3 loop reads CASSLQLAGSYEQYF. The DNA for the CDR3 is TGTGCCAGTAGTCTACAACTAGCGGGAAGCTACGAGCAGTACTTC.

This clone was found a few times. The J gene is TRBJ2-2, the V gene TRBV28, with 10 bases lining up with TRBD2. CDR1 MDHEN and CDR2 SYDVKM come from the germline V gene. This CDR3 comprises 17 residues. Germline trimming cut 3 bases from V and 7 bases from J; bases unmatched to any gene: 11. CDR3 in DNA: TGTGCCAGCAGTTTGGTTCAAGCGGGAGGGCCCGGCGGGGAGCTGTTTTTT. This codes for CASSLVQAGGPGGELFF. Looking up the rest from reference TRBV28 and TRBJ2-2 gives the full variable domain: DVKVTQSSRYLVKRTGEKVFLECVQDMDHENMFWYRQDPGLGLRLIYFSYDVKMKEKGDIPEGYSVSREKKERFSLILESASTNQTSMYLCASSLVQAGGPGGELFFGEGSRLTVL.

This clone has more than one count but fewer than ten. The rearrangement links TRBV19 to TRBJ1-3; unclear D gene. The CDR3 has 14 residues. V was trimmed by 1 base and J by 4 bases, leaving 8 bases between them. CDR1 is LNHDA, CDR2 SQIVND, per germline (reference sequence). CDR3 amino acids: CASSIAGLGNTIYF. CDR3 DNA: TGTGCCAGTAGTATAGCGGGGTTGGGAAACACCATATATTTT.